The 5 T cell receptor beta chains reported below all come from one sample, sequenced in a study of identical twins. Using its own MiXCR run on the 5' RACE reads, TCRdb lists one record per CDR3 protein. The data show approximately 590,000 distinct CDR3 sequences, with more than 9% seen just once and roughly 3% held by the top ten. Separately, the same data were catalogued under a study of yellow fever vaccine responses in identical twins.

Sequenced sample: PBMCs. These receptors all stem from a woman in her late teens or twenties in good health.

This chain joins TRBV20-1 and TRBJ2-7, with 10 nucleotides matching TRBD2. Germline CDR1 is DFQATT and CDR2 is SNEGSKA (reference sequence). Germline trimming cut 2 bases from V and 5 bases from J; bases unmatched to any gene: 15. The length of the CDR3 is 17 residues. The CDR3 here is CSARPHRGSGRRNEQYF. As DNA, the CDR3 is TGCAGTGCTAGACCCCACAGGGGTAGCGGGAGGAGGAACGAGCAGTACTTC.

This clonotype turned up a few times. The chain carries TRBV20-1 and TRBJ2-7; D might be TRBD1 (6 bases). The ends were cut back, 2 bases at V and 1 base at J, with 12 bases in the middle. CDR3 length equals 14 residues. Germline V gene lookup returns CDR1 DFQATT and CDR2 SNEGSKA (reference sequence). The DNA of the CDR3 is TGCAGTGCTAGACAGGGGAGTGGATCCTACGAGCAGTACTTC. Translating gives CSARQGSGSYEQYF.

This sequence joins TRBV19 and TRBJ2-1; TRBD2 aligns across 13 bases. The J segment lost 3 bases and the V segment lost 9 bases, leaving 14 bases of the junction unmatched. The germline V gene has CDR1 LNHDA and CDR2 SQIVND (reference sequence). This CDR3 is 18 amino acids long. CDR3 in amino acids: CASQPAGRLAGGYNEQFF. The CDR3 bases are TGTGCCAGCCAACCGGCAGGGAGACTAGCGGGAGGCTACAATGAGCAGTTCTTC.

The V call is TRBV6-5, the J call TRBJ2-3; 7 nucleotides line up with TRBD2. V gave up 4 bases and J gave up 4 bases; unmatched junction bases: 8. This CDR3 is built from 15 residues. In germline, CDR1 is MNHEY, CDR2 SVGAGI. The CDR3 DNA is TGTGCCAGCAGTTCCGCGGGAGCGAGCCCAGATACGCAGTATTTT. This codes for CASSSAGASPDTQYF.

J is TRBJ2-6 and V is TRBV12-3 or TRBV12-4; D unresolved. Trimming stripped 3 bases from V and 0 bases from J, with 12 bases between. This CDR3 is 17 amino acids long. CDR3 amino acids: CASSFIVRGSGANVLTF. The CDR3 nucleotides read TGTGCCAGCAGTTTTATCGTCCGAGGCTCTGGGGCCAACGTCCTGACTTTC.